The 25 T cell receptor beta chains given below trace back to one sample, sequenced in a study of CD8 T cells in Susac syndrome. With random hexamers, about 0.5 to 1 ug RNA was reverse transcribed. Via MiXCR, TCRdb re-called the immunoSEQ multiplex PCR reads, giving one row per CDR3 protein. Here the sample spans about 120,000 distinct CDR3 sequences, 85% to 95% being singletons. Source material: CD8+ T cells from PBMCs. All receptors derive from a human donor in good health.

The V gene is TRBV20-1, the J gene TRBJ2-5; TRBD2 aligns across 10 bases. The CDR3 totals 14 residues. Germline V gives CDR1 DFQATT, CDR2 SNEGSKA (reference sequence). J lost 2 bases, V lost 7 bases, and 7 bases had no gene match. CDR3 region: CSVEQAGGQETQYF. The DNA for the CDR3 is TGCAGTGTTGAACAAGCGGGGGGGCAAGAGACCCAGTACTTC.

In its sample, this clonotype was seen once. The chain has TRBV7-2 and TRBJ2-2, with D perhaps given as TRBD1 or TRBD2 (5 bases each). The CDR3 loop spans 10 amino acids. V was cut by 10 bases and J by 8 bases, with 8 bases left in between. The germline CDR1 and CDR2 sequences are SGHTA and FQGNSA. CDR3 sequence (DNA): TGTGCCACCTGGGGGGGGGAGCTGTTTTTT. Residues: CATWGGELFF.

J is TRBJ2-1 and V is TRBV20-1; no clear D. The CDR3 loop spans 18 amino acids. Germline V gene data show CDR1 as DFQATT and CDR2 as SNEGSKA (reference sequence). V dropped 4 bases and J dropped 0 bases, with 22 bases sitting between them. CDR3 in amino acids: CSAIPAIGQPSSYNEQFF. In nucleotides, the CDR3 is TGCAGTGCTATTCCAGCTATTGGGCAGCCGAGCTCCTACAATGAGCAGTTCTTC.

This chain uses TRBV5-1 with TRBJ2-1, with D possibly matching TRBD1 (5 bases). Germline V CDR1 and CDR2: SGHRS, YFSETQ. The CDR3 is 14 residues long. Deletions cut 2 bases from V and 1 base from J, with 7 bases between. The CDR3 sequence: CASSFRASYNEQFF. CDR3 in DNA: TGCGCCAGCAGCTTCAGGGCTTCCTACAATGAGCAGTTCTTC.

The chain joins TRBV11-2 to TRBJ2-7, with TRBD1 matching over 10 bases. V dropped 8 bases and J dropped 5; count of bases not matched to a gene: 6. Germline assignment: CDR1 SGHAT and CDR2 FQNNGV. The CDR3 has 13 amino acids. The CDR3, as DNA: TGTGCCAGCTTGACAGGGGGCAACGACGAGCAGTACTTC. Translating it yields CASLTGGNDEQYF. The variable domain in full, completed from reference TRBV11-2 and TRBJ2-7, reads EAGVAQSPRYKIIEKRQSVAFWCNPISGHATLYWYQQILGQGPKLLIQFQNNGVVDDSQLPKDRFSAERLKGVDSTLKIQPAKLEDSAVYLCASLTGGNDEQYFGPGTRLTVT.

The rearrangement links TRBV15 to TRBJ2-1; D call uncertain. CDR1 is LNHNV, CDR2 YYDKDF, per germline (reference sequence). This CDR3 region has 16 residues. V dropped 2 bases and J dropped 0 bases, with 11 bases sitting between them. Written as DNA, the CDR3 is TGTGCCACCAGCAGATCCGGGCTAAGCTCCTACAATGAGCAGTTCTTC. It specifies CATSRSGLSSYNEQFF.

The chain links TRBV5-4 to TRBJ1-2; unclear D gene. The V gene's germline CDR1 is SGHNT and CDR2 YYREEE (reference sequence). The CDR3 length is 13 residues. V gave up 0 bases and J gave up 8 bases, with 11 bases separating them. CDR3 protein: CASSLGHGVGYTF. The CDR3 region has the DNA TGTGCCAGCAGCTTGGGGCACGGGGTAGGCTACACCTTC.

The J gene is TRBJ2-7, the V gene TRBV27; no firm D call. Germline V lookup: CDR1 MNHEY, CDR2 SMNVEV (reference sequence). This CDR3 has 13 residues. With 2 bases removed from V and 4 bases from J, the gap between germline ends came to 9 bases. CDR3 nucleotide sequence: TGTGCCAGCAGTTTACAGGACCCATACGAGCAGTACTTC. It yields the protein CASSLQDPYEQYF.

The chain uses TRBV20-1 and TRBJ2-7; D call uncertain. The CDR3 is made up of 14 amino acids. Germline loops: CDR1 DFQATT, CDR2 SNEGSKA (reference sequence). The V and J ends lost 2 bases and 2 bases respectively, with 13 bases between them. The CDR3 is CSARPLTATYEQYF. DNA of the CDR3: TGCAGTGCTAGACCCCTGACGGCAACCTACGAGCAGTACTTC.

The chain combines TRBV5-8 with TRBJ2-7; TRBD2 agrees at 14 bases. The CDR3 is made up of 16 amino acids. V shed 3 bases, J shed 8 bases, and the junction held 10 bases outside the gene matches. Germline V gene data show CDR1 as SGHTS and CDR2 as YDEGEE. Here the CDR3 reads CASSWGGRTSGGKQYF. The CDR3 DNA is TGTGCCAGCAGCTGGGGGGGTCGGACTAGCGGGGGGAAGCAGTACTTC. The full variable domain, in which reference TRBV5-8 and TRBJ2-7 provide the parts outside the CDR3, is EAGVTQSPTHLIKTRGQQATLRCSPISGHTSVYWYQQALGLGLQFLLWYDEGEERNRGNFPPRFSGRQFPNYSSELNVNALELEDSALYLCASSWGGRTSGGKQYFGPGTRLTVT.

V gene TRBV10-3 combines with J gene TRBJ2-2; tentative D call: TRBD1 (6 bases). CDR1 is ENHRY and CDR2 is SYGVKD in the germline V gene. The CDR3 runs to 13 residues. Trimming removed 2 bases from V and 6 bases from J, with 7 bases in between. The CDR3 region has the DNA TGTGCCATCAGTGAGGAGGGGGCCGGGGAGCTGTTTTTT. Its translation is CAISEEGAGELFF.

This chain uses TRBV9 with TRBJ1-2; no firm D call. Per germline, CDR1 SGDLS and CDR2 YYNGEE. The CDR3 totals 14 residues. V gave up 3 bases and J gave up 7 bases, with 16 bases separating them. The DNA for the CDR3 is TGTGCCAGCAGCGCCGGGAGGAGGGCGAGTGGCTACACCTTC. It specifies CASSAGRRASGYTF.

The J gene is TRBJ2-7, the V gene TRBV29-1; D not certain. Germline lookup yields CDR1 SQVTM and CDR2 ANQGSEA. Trimming removed 7 bases at V and 0 bases at J, with 10 bases between. The CDR3 runs 12 residues. The chain's CDR3 is CSALISSYEQYF. The CDR3 nucleotides are TGCAGCGCACTGATAAGCTCCTACGAGCAGTACTTC.

This clonotype appeared once. The chain combines TRBV27 with TRBJ2-7; D is undetermined. Germline V gene data show CDR1 as MNHEY and CDR2 as SMNVEV (reference sequence). Trimming cost V 4 bases and J 5 bases, with 21 bases left between them. CDR3 length equals 16 residues. CDR3 in DNA: TGTGCCAGCAGTTCGGTTGGGTGGGAATCGCGCGACGAGCAGTACTTC. It specifies CASSSVGWESRDEQYF.

The chain employs TRBV5-1 and TRBJ2-5; D possibly corresponds to TRBD2 (6 bases). The CDR3 covers 15 residues. Germline lookup yields CDR1 SGHRS and CDR2 YFSETQ. The V and J ends lost 0 bases and 2 bases respectively, with 11 bases between them. CDR3 sequence (DNA): TGCGCCAGCAGCTTGGGTAGCGGAACTCAAGAGACCCAGTACTTC. Its protein product is CASSLGSGTQETQYF.

This clonotype appeared once. The chain employs TRBV20-1 and TRBJ1-5; D is perhaps TRBD1 (5 bases). Per the germline V gene, CDR1 is DFQATT and CDR2 is SNEGSKA (reference sequence). The CDR3 extends over 16 amino acids. V was cut by 6 bases and J by 2 bases, with 20 bases left in between. CDR3 region: CSASTRELGRNQPQHF. The DNA for the CDR3 is TGCAGTGCAAGCACCAGGGAGCTGGGGCGCAATCAGCCCCAGCATTTT.

V gene TRBV2 combines with J gene TRBJ2-1, with D uncertain. V was shortened by 10 bases and J by 0 bases, with 10 bases between the two germline ends. The CDR3 covers 13 residues. CDR1 and CDR2 from the germline V gene are SNHLY and FYNNEI. The CDR3 coding sequence is TGTGCCAACTGGGGAAGCTCCTACAATGAGCAGTTCTTC. It encodes CANWGSSYNEQFF.

This chain connects TRBV5-1 to TRBJ2-5; TRBD1 agrees at 10 bases. CDR1 is SGHRS and CDR2 is YFSETQ in the germline V gene. The V segment lost 4 bases and the J segment 0 bases; nucleotides outside the gene matches: 3. The CDR3 totals 15 residues. CDR3 region: CASSTGTGDQETQYF. CDR3 coding DNA: TGCGCCAGCAGCACGGGGACAGGGGACCAAGAGACCCAGTACTTC.

The rearrangement joins TRBV30 to TRBJ1-5; no definite D call. Germline CDR1 is GTSNPN and CDR2 is SVGIG (reference sequence). The CDR3 is 14 residues long. Trimming left V 1 base short and J 0 bases short, with 7 bases between. Here the CDR3 DNA reads TGTGCCTGGAGTGCGGGGTATAGCAATCAGCCCCAGCATTTT. Protein: CAWSAGYSNQPQHF. Variable domain in full (rest from reference TRBV30 and TRBJ1-5): SQTIHQWPATLVQPVGSPLSLECTVEGTSNPNLYWYRQAAGRGLQLLFYSVGIGQISSEVPQNLSASRPQDRQFILSSKKLLLSDSGFYLCAWSAGYSNQPQHFGDGTRLSIL.

The rearrangement joins TRBV6-5 to TRBJ1-1; no definite D call. CDR1 is MNHEY, CDR2 SVGAGI, per germline. The V gene lost 2 bases and the J gene lost 4 bases, with 14 bases spanning the gap. The CDR3 is 15 amino acids. CDR3 DNA sequence: TGTGCCAGCAGTTACCGACCGGACGCGTCCACTGAAGCTTTCTTT. It codes for CASSYRPDASTEAFF.

V is TRBV5-1 and J is TRBJ2-7; 11 nucleotides line up with TRBD2. CDR3 length: 15 residues. The junction had 5 bases not matched to a gene; V was cut back by 3 bases and J by 3 bases. The germline V gene has CDR1 SGHRS and CDR2 YFSETQ. CDR3 sequence (DNA): TGCGCCAGCAGCTCGGGGACTAGCGGCGTCTACGAGCAGTACTTC. Protein: CASSSGTSGVYEQYF.

The V call is TRBV20-1, the J call TRBJ2-6; TRBD1 aligns across 8 bases. This CDR3 region has 17 residues. V shed 1 base and J 0 bases; nucleotides not matched to a gene: 5. Germline assignment: CDR1 DFQATT and CDR2 SNEGSKA (reference sequence). CDR3 loop: CSARGGDRSSGANVLTF. In DNA, the CDR3 is TGCAGTGCTAGAGGGGGGGACAGGAGCTCTGGGGCCAACGTCCTGACTTTC.

V and J are TRBV6-5 and TRBJ1-5, with 10 bases lining up with TRBD1. This CDR3 comprises 19 residues. Germline CDR1 MNHEY, CDR2 SVGAGI. With 3 bases clipped from V and 1 base from J, the junction kept 12 bases outside the gene matches. The CDR3: CASSYDPGQGTVSNQPQHF. The DNA for the CDR3 is TGTGCCAGCAGTTATGATCCGGGACAGGGGACAGTCAGCAATCAGCCCCAGCATTTT.

V gene TRBV20-1 combines with J gene TRBJ2-7; 9 nucleotides align to TRBD1. V gave up 2 bases and J gave up 0 bases; unmatched junction bases: 8. The CDR3 length is 16 residues. Germline V gene sequence: CDR1 DFQATT, CDR2 SNEGSKA (reference sequence). The CDR3 nucleotides read TGCAGTGCTAGACTCCCGGGACAGGGTTTCTCCTACGAGCAGTACTTC. It translates to CSARLPGQGFSYEQYF.

The chain links TRBV7-8 to TRBJ2-7; perhaps TRBD1 as D (6 bases). Trimming took 3 bases from V and 4 from J, leaving 16 bases between them. Germline lookup yields CDR1 SGHVS and CDR2 FQNEAQ. The CDR3 covers 15 residues. In nucleotides, the CDR3 is TGTGCCAGCAGCTTTACCGGGGACATGACTTACGAGCAGTACTTC. Translating gives CASSFTGDMTYEQYF.